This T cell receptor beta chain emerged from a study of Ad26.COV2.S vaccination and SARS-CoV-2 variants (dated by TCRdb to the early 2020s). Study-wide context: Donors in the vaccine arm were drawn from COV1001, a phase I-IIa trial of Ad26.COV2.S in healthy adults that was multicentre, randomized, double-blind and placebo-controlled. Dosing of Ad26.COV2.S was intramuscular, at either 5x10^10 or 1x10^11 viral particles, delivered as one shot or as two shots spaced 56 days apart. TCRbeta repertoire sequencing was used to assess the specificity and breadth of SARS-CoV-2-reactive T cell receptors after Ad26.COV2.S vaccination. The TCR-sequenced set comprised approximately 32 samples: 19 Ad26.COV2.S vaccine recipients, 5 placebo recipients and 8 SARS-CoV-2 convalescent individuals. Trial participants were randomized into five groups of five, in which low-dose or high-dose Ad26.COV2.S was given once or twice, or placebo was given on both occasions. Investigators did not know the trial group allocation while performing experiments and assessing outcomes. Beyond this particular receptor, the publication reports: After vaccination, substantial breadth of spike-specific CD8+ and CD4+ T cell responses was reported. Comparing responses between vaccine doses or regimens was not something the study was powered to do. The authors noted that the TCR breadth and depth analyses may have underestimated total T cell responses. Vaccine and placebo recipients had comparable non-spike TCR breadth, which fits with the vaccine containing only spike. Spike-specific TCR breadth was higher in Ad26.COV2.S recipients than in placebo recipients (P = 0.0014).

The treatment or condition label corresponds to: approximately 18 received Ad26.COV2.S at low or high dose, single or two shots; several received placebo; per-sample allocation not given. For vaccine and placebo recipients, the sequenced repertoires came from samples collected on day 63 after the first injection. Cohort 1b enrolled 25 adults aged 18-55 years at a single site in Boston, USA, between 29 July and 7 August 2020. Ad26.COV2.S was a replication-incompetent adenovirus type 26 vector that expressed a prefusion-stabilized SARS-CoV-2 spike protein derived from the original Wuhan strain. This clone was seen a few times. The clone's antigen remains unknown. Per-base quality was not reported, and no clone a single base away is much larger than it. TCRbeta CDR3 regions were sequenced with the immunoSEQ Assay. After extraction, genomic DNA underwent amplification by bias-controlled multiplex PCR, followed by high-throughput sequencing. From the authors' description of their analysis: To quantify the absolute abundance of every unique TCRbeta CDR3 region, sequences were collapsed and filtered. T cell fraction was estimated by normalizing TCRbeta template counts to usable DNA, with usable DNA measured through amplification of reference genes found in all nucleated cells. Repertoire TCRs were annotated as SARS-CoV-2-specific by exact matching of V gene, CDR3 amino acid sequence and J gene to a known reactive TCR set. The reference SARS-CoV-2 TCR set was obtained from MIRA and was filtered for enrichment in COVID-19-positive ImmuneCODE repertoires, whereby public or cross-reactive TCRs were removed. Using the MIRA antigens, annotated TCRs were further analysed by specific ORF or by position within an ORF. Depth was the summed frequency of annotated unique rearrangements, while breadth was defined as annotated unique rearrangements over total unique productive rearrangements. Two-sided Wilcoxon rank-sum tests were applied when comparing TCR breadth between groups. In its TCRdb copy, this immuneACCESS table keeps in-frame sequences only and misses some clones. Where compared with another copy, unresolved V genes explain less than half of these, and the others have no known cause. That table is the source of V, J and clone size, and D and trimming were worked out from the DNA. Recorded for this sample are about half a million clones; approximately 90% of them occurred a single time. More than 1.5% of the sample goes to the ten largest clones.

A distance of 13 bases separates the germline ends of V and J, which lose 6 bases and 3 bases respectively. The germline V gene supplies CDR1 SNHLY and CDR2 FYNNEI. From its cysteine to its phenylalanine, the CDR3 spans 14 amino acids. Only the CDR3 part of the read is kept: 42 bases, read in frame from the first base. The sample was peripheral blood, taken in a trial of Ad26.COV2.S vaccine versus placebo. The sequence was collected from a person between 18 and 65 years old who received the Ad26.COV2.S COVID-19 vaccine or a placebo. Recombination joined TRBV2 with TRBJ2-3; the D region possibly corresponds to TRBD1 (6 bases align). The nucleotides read TGTGCCAGCAGCGGCCAAGGACAGACAGATACGCAGTATTTT. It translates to CASSGQGQTDTQYF. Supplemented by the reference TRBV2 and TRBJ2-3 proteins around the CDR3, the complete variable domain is EPEVTQTPSHQVTQMGQEVILRCVPISNHLYFYWYRQILGQKVEFLVSFYNNEISEKSEIFDDQFSVERPDGSNFTLKIRSTKLEDSAMYFCASSGQGQTDTQYFGPGTRLTVL.